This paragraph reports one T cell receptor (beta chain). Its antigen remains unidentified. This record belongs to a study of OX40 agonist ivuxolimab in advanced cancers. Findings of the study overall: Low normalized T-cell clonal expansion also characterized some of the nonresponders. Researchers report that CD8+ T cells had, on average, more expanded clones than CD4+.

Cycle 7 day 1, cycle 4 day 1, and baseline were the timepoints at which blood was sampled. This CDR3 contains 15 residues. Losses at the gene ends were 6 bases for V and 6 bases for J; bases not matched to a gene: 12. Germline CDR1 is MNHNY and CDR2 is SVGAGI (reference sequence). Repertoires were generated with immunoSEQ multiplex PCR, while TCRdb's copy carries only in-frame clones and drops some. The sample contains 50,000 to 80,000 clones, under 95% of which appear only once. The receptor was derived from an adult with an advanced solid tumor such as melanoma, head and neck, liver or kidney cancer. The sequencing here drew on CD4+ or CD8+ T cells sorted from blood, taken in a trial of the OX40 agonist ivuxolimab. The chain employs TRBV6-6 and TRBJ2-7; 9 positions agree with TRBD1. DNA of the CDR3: TGTGCCAGCAGGGGACAGGGACGTTTCTCGAGCGAGCAGTACTTC. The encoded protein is CASRGQGRFSSEQYF.